Listed here are 12 T cell receptor beta chains from one sample, sequenced in a study of spatial heterogeneity in lung cancer. As for time point: blood at routine non-recurrence follow-up after resection. Unsorted whole RNA from tumor, nontumor lung or frozen PBMC underwent sequencing. TCRdb redid the calling of the 5' RACE reads with MiXCR, one entry per CDR3 protein. There are under 30,000 distinct CDR3 sequences in the sample; roughly 6% occur only once, and 22% lies in the top ten. The sequencing used PBMCs, collected at follow-up. The receptors here all came from a male donor with early-stage non-small cell lung cancer.

In this sample, this clonotype turned up many times. The J gene is TRBJ1-2, the V gene TRBV27; D is possibly TRBD1 (6 bases). Germline assignment: CDR1 MNHEY and CDR2 SMNVEV (reference sequence). The length of the CDR3 is 14 residues. V was shortened by 3 bases and J by 0 bases, with 8 bases between the two germline ends. CDR3 coding DNA: TGTGCCAGCAGTTTGGGACAAACTAACTATGGCTACACCTTC. Amino acid sequence: CASSLGQTNYGYTF.

At least ten counts were recorded for this clonotype. The rearrangement links TRBV18 to TRBJ2-3; D might be TRBD1 (6 bases). In germline, CDR1 is KGHSH, CDR2 LQKENI. The CDR3 has 16 amino acids. V lost 0 bases and J 4 bases, leaving 14 bases between the germline ends. CDR3 in amino acids: CASSPPTGKRSDTQYF. CDR3 bases: TGTGCCAGCTCACCACCGACAGGAAAGAGGTCAGATACGCAGTATTTT.

This clonotype was seen a handful of times. V gene TRBV15 combines with J gene TRBJ2-3; 8 nucleotides match TRBD2. This CDR3 is built from 16 residues. Germline CDR1 is LNHNV and CDR2 is YYDKDF (reference sequence). The trim removed 0 bases at V and 2 bases at J, leaving 4 bases unmatched. DNA for the CDR3: TGTGCCACCAGCAGAGATCCGGGGGGGACCACAGATACGCAGTATTTT. As protein: CATSRDPGGTTDTQYF.

This clonotype was recorded at least ten times. The gene calls are TRBV27 and TRBJ2-3; maybe TRBD1 (6 bases). Germline assignment: CDR1 MNHEY and CDR2 SMNVEV (reference sequence). The CDR3 consists of 17 residues. V was pared by 5 bases and J by 6 bases, with 24 bases between. CDR3 amino acids: CASSAILGTSNKDTQYF. CDR3 sequence (DNA): TGTGCCAGCAGTGCAATCCTTGGGACATCAAATAAGGATACGCAGTATTTT.

The rearrangement joins TRBV19 to TRBJ2-3; unclear D gene. Per germline, CDR1 LNHDA and CDR2 SQIVND (reference sequence). This CDR3 is 13 amino acids long. Between the trimmed V and J ends, which lost 3 bases and 2 bases, there was a span of 6 bases. The CDR3: CASSIQITDTQYF. The CDR3 DNA reads as TGTGCCAGTAGTATCCAAATCACAGATACGCAGTATTTT. Drawing the rest from reference TRBV19 and TRBJ2-3, the complete variable domain is DGGITQSPKYLFRKEGQNVTLSCEQNLNHDAMYWYRQDPGQGLRLIYYSQIVNDFQKGDIAEGYSVSREKKESFPLTVTSAQKNPTAFYLCASSIQITDTQYFGPGTRLTVL.

The chain couples TRBV10-3 to TRBJ2-3; D gene uncertain. CDR1 and CDR2 (germline): ENHRY, SYGVKD. Trimming removed 8 bases from V and 1 base from J, with 13 bases in between. The CDR3 has 14 amino acids. This CDR3 reads CAISRMSGTDTQYF. The CDR3 coding sequence is TGTGCCATCTCAAGGATGAGCGGCACAGATACGCAGTATTTT.

This clonotype was counted ten times or more. The chain recombines TRBV5-1 with TRBJ2-7, with TRBD1 matching 8 bases. Germline CDR1 is SGHRS and CDR2 is YFSETQ. Losses at the gene ends were 4 bases for V and 5 bases for J; bases not matched to a gene: 2. The CDR3 totals 12 residues. The CDR3 nucleotides are TGCGCCAGCAGCGAGACAGGGGACGAGCAGTACTTC. This sequence encodes CASSETGDEQYF.

This clonotype appeared many times. The chain has TRBV7-2 and TRBJ2-1; 8 bases are shared with TRBD1. The CDR3 has 15 amino acids. V lost 5 bases to trimming and J lost 2 bases; unmatched junction nucleotides: 5. Germline V lookup: CDR1 SGHTA, CDR2 FQGNSA. The CDR3 spells CASSLGQATYNEQFF. CDR3 nucleotide sequence: TGTGCCAGCAGCCTGGGACAGGCCACCTACAATGAGCAGTTCTTC.

This clonotype was counted at least ten times. The chain is built from TRBV27 and TRBJ2-2; D possibly corresponds to TRBD1 (5 bases). The germline V and J ends were trimmed by 4 bases and 0 bases, with 6 bases remaining between them. In germline, CDR1 is MNHEY, CDR2 SMNVEV (reference sequence). The CDR3 is made up of 14 amino acids. DNA of the CDR3: TGTGCCAGCAGTTCAGGGACGAACACCGGGGAGCTGTTTTTT. It is translated as CASSSGTNTGELFF.

This clonotype came up many times. This chain uses TRBV18 with TRBJ1-5; 7 bases fit TRBD1. This CDR3 is built from 14 residues. V lost 6 bases and J lost 4; bases outside the gene matches: 6. Germline values: CDR1 KGHSH, CDR2 LQKENI. CDR3 coding DNA: TGTGCCAGCTCGCTCGGGACAGAGAATCAGCCCCAGCATTTT. This encodes CASSLGTENQPQHF.

This clonotype was seen repeatedly, ten times or more. V and J are TRBV30 and TRBJ1-2, with a tentative D call TRBD1 (5 bases). The germline V gene has CDR1 GTSNPN and CDR2 SVGIG (reference sequence). Trimming cost V 7 bases and J 2 bases, with 20 bases left between them. CDR3 length: 15 residues. The CDR3 region has the DNA TGTGCCTCCTACCCTCCGGGACTAAACAACTATGGCTACACCTTC. As protein: CASYPPGLNNYGYTF.

This clonotype has only a few counts. This chain connects TRBV4-1 to TRBJ2-7; 12 bases align to TRBD2. Trimming took 4 bases from V and 2 from J; bases not matched to a gene: 9. CDR1 and CDR2 (germline): MGHRA, YSYEKL. The CDR3 consists of 17 residues. The CDR3 coding sequence is TGCGCCAGCAGCCTGGGACTAGCGGGCCTATTTACCTACGAGCAGTACTTC. Encoded protein: CASSLGLAGLFTYEQYF.